These 17 T cell receptor beta chains were all obtained from the same sample, sequenced in a study of blood T cells in healthy people across ages (dated by TCRdb to between 2015 and 2016). Libraries came from 5' RACE. This sample was sequenced with an Illumina HiSeq 2500. A second roughly 7 to 12 cycle PCR used a sample-barcoded 5' primer and a J-beta primer mix. Clones were called with MiXCR by TCRdb after fastp trimmed the public reads at Q25, and only in-frame beta chains were retained. A single entry per CDR3 protein holds the most common genes and DNA from its merged rows. The sample table holds some 670,000 distinct CDR3 sequences, of which roughly half were seen once. Clones ranked in the top ten supply about 13% of the sample. Material for sequencing was blood. These receptors were obtained from a woman older than 75 in good health.

The chain carries TRBV20-1 and TRBJ2-5, with D unclear. CDR1 and CDR2 from the germline V gene are DFQATT and SNEGSKA (reference sequence). Trimming took 0 bases from V and 5 from J, leaving 13 bases between them. The CDR3 loop spans 14 amino acids. CDR3 protein: CSARDWDSSETQYF. CDR3 sequence (DNA): TGCAGTGCTAGAGATTGGGATAGCTCCGAGACCCAGTACTTC.

This clonotype was picked up many times. J is TRBJ2-7 and V is TRBV2; no clear D gene. V was clipped by 7 bases and J by 6 bases, with 13 bases between them. The CDR3 runs to 12 residues. Germline loops: CDR1 SNHLY, CDR2 FYNNEI. The CDR3 coding sequence is TGTGCCAGCATTCCCCTTAGGAGCGAGCAGTACTTC. It specifies CASIPLRSEQYF.

The genes are TRBV5-1 and TRBJ2-5, with 7 bases matching TRBD2. The junction had 16 bases not matched to a gene; V was cut back by 6 bases and J by 2 bases. This CDR3 comprises 17 residues. CDR1 and CDR2 (germline): SGHRS, YFSETQ. For the CDR3, the DNA is TGCGCCAGCATCCGGGGGGATTTGGGTAGCCTACAAGAGACCCAGTACTTC. Amino acids: CASIRGDLGSLQETQYF.

V gene TRBV15 combines with J gene TRBJ2-3, with a tentative D call TRBD2 (5 bases). From germline, CDR1 is LNHNV and CDR2 YYDKDF (reference sequence). V gave up 3 bases and J gave up 2 bases, with 9 bases separating them. This CDR3 is built from 14 residues. CDR3: CATSSVGLTDTQYF. DNA of the CDR3: TGTGCCACCAGCAGTGTCGGACTCACAGATACGCAGTATTTT. Drawing the rest from reference TRBV15 and TRBJ2-3, the complete variable domain is DAMVIQNPRYQVTQFGKPVTLSCSQTLNHNVMYWYQQKSSQAPKLLFHYYDKDFNNEADTPDNFQSRRPNTSFCFLDIRSPGLGDTAMYLCATSSVGLTDTQYFGPGTRLTVL.

Note on this clonotype: This clone may be a read error of a much larger clone one base away. The rearrangement joins TRBV27 to TRBJ2-5; possibly TRBD2 for D (6 bases). The V gene lost 3 bases and the J gene lost 11 bases, with 22 bases spanning the gap. In germline, CDR1 is MNHEY, CDR2 SMNVEV (reference sequence). This CDR3 region has 15 residues. The CDR3 nucleotides read TGTGCCAGCAGTTTGGGAGGAGGGAATTCCTACAAGCAGTACTTC. Amino acid sequence: CASSLGGGNSYKQYF.

Comment on this clonotype: This may be a read error, as it is one base from a much larger clone. The chain recombines TRBV12-3 or TRBV12-4 with TRBJ1-2; tentative D call: TRBD1 (5 bases). The CDR3 loop spans 13 amino acids. With 6 bases removed from V and 7 bases from J, the gap between germline ends came to 15 bases. CDR3 loop: CASRGRSGPGYTF. For the CDR3, the DNA is TGTGCCAGCAGGGGGCGGTCGGGCCCTGGCTACACCTTC.

This clonotype has a count of ten or more. J is TRBJ2-4 and V is TRBV11-2, with D perhaps TRBD1 (5 bases). Germline V gene lookup returns CDR1 SGHAT and CDR2 FQNNGV. Trimming left V 3 bases short and J 0 bases short, with 15 bases between. The CDR3 is 17 residues long. Here the CDR3 DNA reads TGTGCCAGCAGCTTCTATACTCCAGACAGAGCCAAAAACATTCAGTACTTC. Its translation is CASSFYTPDRAKNIQYF.

This clonotype was detected ten times or more. This chain connects TRBV29-1 to TRBJ2-1; 8 positions agree with TRBD2. This CDR3 has 17 amino acids. Trimming removed 5 bases from V and 0 bases from J; junction bases left unmatched: 12. The germline gives CDR1 SQVTM, CDR2 ANQGSEA. The CDR3 DNA sequence: TGCAGCGTTTTGACAGCGGGGGCAAAGAGCTCCTACAATGAGCAGTTCTTC. It specifies CSVLTAGAKSSYNEQFF.

The CDR3 coding sequence is TGTGCCAGCAGTAAAAACGACCAAGAGACCCAGTACTTC. Residues: CASSKNDQETQYF. The gene calls are TRBV12-3 or TRBV12-4 and TRBJ2-5, with no clear D. Trimming took off 5 bases at V and 0 bases at J, with 7 bases between the two ends. The CDR3 covers 13 residues.

This clonotype has a count of ten or more. The chain recombines TRBV7-3 with TRBJ2-3, with D perhaps TRBD1 (5 bases). The V and J ends lost 5 bases and 3 bases respectively, with 15 bases between them. Looked up from germline, CDR1 is SGHTA and CDR2 is FQGTGA. This CDR3 has 15 residues. In nucleotides, the CDR3 is TGTGCCAGCAGCCCAAGGACATGGATAACAGATACGCAGTATTTT. Amino acids: CASSPRTWITDTQYF.

The J gene is TRBJ2-1, the V gene TRBV5-1, with TRBD2 matching 8 bases. The CDR3 totals 15 residues. Per germline, CDR1 SGHRS and CDR2 YFSETQ. Trimming took 0 bases from V and 8 from J; bases not matched to a gene: 7. The DNA for the CDR3 is TGCGCCAGCAGCTTGGACAGGGCCGGGAGGGATGAGCAGTTCTTC. Its translation: CASSLDRAGRDEQFF.

This clonotype was found many times. This chain links TRBV25-1 with TRBJ2-2, with D maybe TRBD2 (5 bases). CDR3 length: 17 amino acids. The germline V gene encodes CDR1 MGHDK and CDR2 SYGVNS. Trimming cost V 1 base and J 4 bases, with 16 bases left between them. CDR3 nucleotides: TGTGCCAGCAGTGAATTTTATGAGGGCCGGGGCACCGGGGAGCTGTTTTTT. Encoded protein: CASSEFYEGRGTGELFF. Full variable domain (missing parts from reference TRBV25-1 and TRBJ2-2): EADIYQTPRYLVIGTGKKITLECSQTMGHDKMYWYQQDPGMELHLIHYSYGVNSTEKGDLSSESTVSRIRTEHFPLTLESARPSHTSQYLCASSEFYEGRGTGELFFGEGSRLTVL.

This chain connects TRBV9 to TRBJ2-1, with D perhaps assigned TRBD1 or TRBD2 (5 bases each). V lost 0 bases to trimming and J lost 12 bases, with 19 bases between them. CDR3 size: 15 residues. CDR1 and CDR2 (germline): SGDLS, YYNGEE. The CDR3 is CASSVEQDPLRGQFF. The CDR3 DNA follows: TGTGCCAGCAGCGTAGAACAGGACCCTCTACGGGGGCAGTTCTTC.

The rearrangement links TRBV5-1 to TRBJ2-1, with D perhaps assigned TRBD1 or TRBD2 (5 bases each). Germline loops: CDR1 SGHRS, CDR2 YFSETQ. The length of the CDR3 is 14 residues. The germline V and J ends were trimmed by 5 bases and 6 bases, with 15 bases remaining between them. The CDR3 DNA reads TGCGCCAGCAGACCCCCCCCAGGGACCAATGAGCAGTTCTTC. It yields the protein CASRPPPGTNEQFF. Full variable domain (rest looked up from reference TRBV5-1 and TRBJ2-1): KAGVTQTPRYLIKTRGQQVTLSCSPISGHRSVSWYQQTPGQGLQFLFEYFSETQRNKGNFPGRFSGRQFSNSRSEMNVSTLELGDSALYLCASRPPPGTNEQFFGPGTRLTVL.

About this clonotype: A clone one base away is much larger, so this may be a read error. The CDR3 sequence is CAGSSDSGYTF. CDR3 bases: TGTGCCGGCAGCTCAGACAGCGGCTACACCTTC. The chain is built from TRBV6-6 and TRBJ1-2; maybe TRBD1 (5 bases). The germline V gene encodes CDR1 MNHNY and CDR2 SVGAGI (reference sequence). CDR3 length: 11 residues.

V and J are TRBV7-2 and TRBJ1-2; 10 positions match TRBD1. Germline V CDR1 and CDR2: SGHTA, FQGNSA. The ends lost 5 bases at V and 6 bases at J; junction bases unmatched: 3. CDR3 size: 13 residues. The CDR3 DNA reads as TGTGCCAGCAGCGGACAGGGGGTAAATGGCTACACCTTC. It specifies CASSGQGVNGYTF.

This clonotype has ten or more counts. V and J are TRBV29-1 and TRBJ2-1; 15 bases line up with TRBD2. The V gene's germline CDR1 is SQVTM and CDR2 ANQGSEA. Unmatched junction bases numbered 10, after V lost 6 bases and J lost 10 bases. This CDR3 contains 15 residues. The CDR3 nucleotides read TGCAGCGTGCGGGGACTAGCGGGAGGCCAGAAAGAGCAGTTCTTC. It encodes CSVRGLAGGQKEQFF.